This paragraph covers one TCR beta chain sequence. The data were taken from a study of blood T cell repertoires in COVID-19. Libraries were prepared by immunoSEQ multiplex PCR; TCRdb keeps only in-frame clonotypes and omits some of them. The data hold about 240,000 clones, with 80% to 85% observed a single time. V dropped 1 base and J dropped 8 bases, with 20 bases sitting between them. The length of the CDR3 is 16 residues. Per germline, CDR1 SEHNR and CDR2 FQNEAQ (reference sequence). This clonotype was sampled from a woman under 30 with acute or convalescent COVID-19. Sequenced material: peripheral blood. This sequence joins TRBV7-9 and TRBJ1-2; D might be TRBD1 (6 bases). The CDR3: CASSLVLTGKQGGYTF. In nucleotides, the CDR3 is TGTGCCAGCAGCTTAGTGTTAACAGGGAAGCAAGGCGGCTACACCTTC.